This T cell receptor beta chain was captured in a study of cytomegalovirus exposure and HLA in healthy donors. Across the whole study: Of some 400 genotyped donors, 65% to 85% clustered with self-reported Caucasian donors.

Both 60 Vbeta primers and 13 Jbeta primers went into the PCR. The table came from immunoSEQ multiplex PCR; TCRdb's copy has only in-frame clones and leaves some out. The sample contains roughly 160,000 clones, around four fifths of which appear only once. Germline assignment: CDR1 SGHRS and CDR2 YFSETQ. The CDR3 sequence is 15 residues long. The ends were cut back, 8 bases at V and 2 bases at J, with 18 bases in the middle. This TCR came from a man between 50 and 59 years old in good health and CMV-seropositive. V usage is TRBV5-1 and J usage is TRBJ2-3, with a possible D match to TRBD1 (5 bases). The specimen sequenced was PBMCs. The DNA for the CDR3 is TGCGCCAGTAATTCAGGGTCCCCGAACACAGATACGCAGTATTTT. Its protein product is CASNSGSPNTDTQYF.